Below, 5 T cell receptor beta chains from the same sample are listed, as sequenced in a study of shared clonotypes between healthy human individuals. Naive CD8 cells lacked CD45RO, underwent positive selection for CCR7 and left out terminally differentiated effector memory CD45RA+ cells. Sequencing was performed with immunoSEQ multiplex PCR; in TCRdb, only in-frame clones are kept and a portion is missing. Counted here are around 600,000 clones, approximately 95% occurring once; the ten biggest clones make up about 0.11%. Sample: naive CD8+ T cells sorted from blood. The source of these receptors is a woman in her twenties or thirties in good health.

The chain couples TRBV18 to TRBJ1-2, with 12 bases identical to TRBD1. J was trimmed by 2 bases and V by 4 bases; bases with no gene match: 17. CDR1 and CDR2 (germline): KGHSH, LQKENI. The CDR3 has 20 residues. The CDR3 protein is CASSRGTGGDFLGLNYGYTF. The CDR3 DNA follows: TGTGCCAGCTCACGGGGGACAGGGGGCGACTTTTTGGGTCTCAACTATGGCTACACCTTC.

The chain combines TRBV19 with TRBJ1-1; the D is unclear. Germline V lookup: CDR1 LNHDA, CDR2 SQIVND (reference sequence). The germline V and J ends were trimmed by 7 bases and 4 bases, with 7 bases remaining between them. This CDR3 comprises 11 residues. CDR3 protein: CASTVTTEAFF. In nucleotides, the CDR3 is TGTGCCAGTACCGTCACCACTGAAGCTTTCTTT.

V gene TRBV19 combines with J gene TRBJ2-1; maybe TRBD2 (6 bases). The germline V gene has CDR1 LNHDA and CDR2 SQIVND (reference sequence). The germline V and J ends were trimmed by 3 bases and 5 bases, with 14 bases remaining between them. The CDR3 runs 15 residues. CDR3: CASSIVAGTHNEQFF. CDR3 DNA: TGTGCCAGTAGTATCGTTGCGGGAACCCACAATGAGCAGTTCTTC.

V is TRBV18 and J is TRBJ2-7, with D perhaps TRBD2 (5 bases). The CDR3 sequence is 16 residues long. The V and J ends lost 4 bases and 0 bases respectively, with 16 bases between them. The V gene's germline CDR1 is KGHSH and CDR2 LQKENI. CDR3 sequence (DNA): TGTGCCAGCTCACTCTCCGGGATCGTGGGCTCCTACGAGCAGTACTTC. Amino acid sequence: CASSLSGIVGSYEQYF.

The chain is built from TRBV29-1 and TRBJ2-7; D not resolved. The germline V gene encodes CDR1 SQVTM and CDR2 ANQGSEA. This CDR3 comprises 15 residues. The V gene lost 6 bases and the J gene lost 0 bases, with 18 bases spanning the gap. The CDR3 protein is CSVLNPDGSSYEQYF. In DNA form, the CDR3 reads TGCAGCGTATTAAACCCGGACGGCAGCTCCTACGAGCAGTACTTC.